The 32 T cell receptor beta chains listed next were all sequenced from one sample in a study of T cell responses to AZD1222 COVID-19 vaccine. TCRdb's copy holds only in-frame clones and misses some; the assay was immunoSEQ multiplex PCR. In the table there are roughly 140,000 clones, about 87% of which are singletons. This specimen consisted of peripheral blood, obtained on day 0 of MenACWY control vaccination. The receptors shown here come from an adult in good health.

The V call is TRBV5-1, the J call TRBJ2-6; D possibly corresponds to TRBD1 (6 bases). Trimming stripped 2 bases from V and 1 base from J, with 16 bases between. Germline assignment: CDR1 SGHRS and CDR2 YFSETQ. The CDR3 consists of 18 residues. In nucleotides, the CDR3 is TGCGCCAGCAGCTTCGACAGGCGAGGGAGTTCTGGGGCCAACGTCCTGACTTTC. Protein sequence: CASSFDRRGSSGANVLTF.

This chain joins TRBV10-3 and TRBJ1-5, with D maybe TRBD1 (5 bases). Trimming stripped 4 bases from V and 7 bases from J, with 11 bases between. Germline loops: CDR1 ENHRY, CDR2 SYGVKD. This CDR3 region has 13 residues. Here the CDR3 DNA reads TGTGCCATCAGTGTTTCAGGGACCCAGCCCCAGCATTTT. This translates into CAISVSGTQPQHF.

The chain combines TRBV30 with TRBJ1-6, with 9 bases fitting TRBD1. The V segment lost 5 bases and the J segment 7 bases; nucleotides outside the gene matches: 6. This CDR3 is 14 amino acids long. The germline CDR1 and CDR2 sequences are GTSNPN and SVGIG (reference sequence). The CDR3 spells CAWYGTGKNSPLHF. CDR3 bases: TGTGCCTGGTACGGGACAGGGAAAAATTCACCCCTCCACTTT.

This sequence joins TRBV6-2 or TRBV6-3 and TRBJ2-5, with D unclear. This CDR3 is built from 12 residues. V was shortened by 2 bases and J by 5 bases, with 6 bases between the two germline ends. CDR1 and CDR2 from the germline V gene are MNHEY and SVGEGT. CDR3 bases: TGTGCCAGCAGTTACACTCGGGAGACCCAGTACTTC. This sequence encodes CASSYTRETQYF.

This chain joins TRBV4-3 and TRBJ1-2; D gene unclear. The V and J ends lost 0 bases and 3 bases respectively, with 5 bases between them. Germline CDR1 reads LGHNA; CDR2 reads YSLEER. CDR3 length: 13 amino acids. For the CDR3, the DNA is TGCGCCAGCAGCCAAGACAACCACTATGGCTACACCTTC. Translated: CASSQDNHYGYTF.

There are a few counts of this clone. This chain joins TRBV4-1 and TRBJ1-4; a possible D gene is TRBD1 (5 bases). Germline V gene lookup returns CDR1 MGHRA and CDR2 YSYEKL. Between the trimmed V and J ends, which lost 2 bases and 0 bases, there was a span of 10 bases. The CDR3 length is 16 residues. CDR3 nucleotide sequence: TGCGCCAGCAGCCAAAGGGGAGGGGCAACTAATGAAAAACTGTTTTTT. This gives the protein CASSQRGGATNEKLFF.

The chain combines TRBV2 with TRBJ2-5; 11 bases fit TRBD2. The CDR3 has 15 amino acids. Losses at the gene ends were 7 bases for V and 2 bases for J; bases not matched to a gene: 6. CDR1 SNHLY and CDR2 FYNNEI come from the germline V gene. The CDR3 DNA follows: TGTGCCAGCATGAGTAGCGGGAGGGAGCAAGAGACCCAGTACTTC. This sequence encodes CASMSSGREQETQYF.

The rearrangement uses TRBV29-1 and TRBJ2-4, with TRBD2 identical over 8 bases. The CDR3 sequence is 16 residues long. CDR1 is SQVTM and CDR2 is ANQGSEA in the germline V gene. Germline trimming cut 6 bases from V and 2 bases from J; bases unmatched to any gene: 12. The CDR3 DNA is TGCAGCGTACGACCGGGACTAGTACCCCCCAAAAACATTCAGTACTTC. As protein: CSVRPGLVPPKNIQYF.

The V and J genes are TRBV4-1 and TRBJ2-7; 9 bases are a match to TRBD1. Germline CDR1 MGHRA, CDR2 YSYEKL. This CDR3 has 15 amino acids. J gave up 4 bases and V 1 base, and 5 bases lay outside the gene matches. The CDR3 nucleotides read TGCGCCAGCAGCCAAGGCCGGGACAGGGTGTACGAGCAGTACTTC. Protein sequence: CASSQGRDRVYEQYF.

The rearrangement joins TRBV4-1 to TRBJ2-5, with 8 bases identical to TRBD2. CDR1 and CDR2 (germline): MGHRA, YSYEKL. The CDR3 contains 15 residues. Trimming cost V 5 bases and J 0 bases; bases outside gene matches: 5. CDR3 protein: CASSGASGYQETQYF. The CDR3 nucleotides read TGCGCCAGCAGCGGTGCTAGCGGGTACCAAGAGACCCAGTACTTC.

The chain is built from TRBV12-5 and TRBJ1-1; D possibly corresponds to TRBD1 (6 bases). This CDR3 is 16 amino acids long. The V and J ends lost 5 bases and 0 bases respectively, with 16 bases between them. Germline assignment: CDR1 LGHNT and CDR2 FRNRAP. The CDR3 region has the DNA TGTGCTAGTGGTAAAAGACAGGCCTCCATGAACACTGAAGCTTTCTTT. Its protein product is CASGKRQASMNTEAFF.

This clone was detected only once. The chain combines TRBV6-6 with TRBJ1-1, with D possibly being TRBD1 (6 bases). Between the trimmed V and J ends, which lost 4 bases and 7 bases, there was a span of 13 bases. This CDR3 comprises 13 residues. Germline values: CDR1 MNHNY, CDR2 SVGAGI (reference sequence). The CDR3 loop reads CASSSRGAHEAFF. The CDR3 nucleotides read TGTGCCAGCAGTTCGAGGGGGGCCCATGAAGCTTTCTTT.

Here the CDR3 DNA reads TGTGCCACCAGTGACCCGACCTCACAGGGTTTGGATGAGCAGTTCTTC. It yields the protein CATSDPTSQGLDEQFF. The chain couples TRBV24-1 to TRBJ2-1; TRBD1 is a possible D gene (6 bases). The CDR3 is 16 residues long. The germline gives CDR1 KGHDR, CDR2 SFDVKD. Trimming removed 4 bases from V and 8 bases from J, with 20 bases in between.

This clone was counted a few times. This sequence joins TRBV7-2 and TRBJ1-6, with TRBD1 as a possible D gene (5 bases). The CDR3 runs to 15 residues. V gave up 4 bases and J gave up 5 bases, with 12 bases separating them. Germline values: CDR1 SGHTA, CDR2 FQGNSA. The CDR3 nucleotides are TGTGCCAGCAGCTATTTACAGGTTGATAATTCACCCCTCCACTTT. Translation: CASSYLQVDNSPLHF.

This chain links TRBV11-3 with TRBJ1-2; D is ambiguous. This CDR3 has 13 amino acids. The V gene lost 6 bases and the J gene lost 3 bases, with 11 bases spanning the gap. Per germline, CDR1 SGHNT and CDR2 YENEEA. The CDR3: CASSVGSDYGYTF. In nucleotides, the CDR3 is TGTGCCAGCAGTGTGGGGAGTGACTATGGCTACACCTTC. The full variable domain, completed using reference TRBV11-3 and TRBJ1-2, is EAGVVQSPRYKIIEKKQPVAFWCNPISGHNTLYWYLQNLGQGPELLIRYENEEAVDDSQLPKDRFSAERLKGVDSTLKIQPAELGDSAVYLCASSVGSDYGYTFGSGTRLTVV.

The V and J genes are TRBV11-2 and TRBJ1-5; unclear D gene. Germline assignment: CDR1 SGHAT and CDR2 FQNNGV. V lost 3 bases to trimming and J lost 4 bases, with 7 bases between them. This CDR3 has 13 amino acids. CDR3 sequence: CASSLNGNQPQHF. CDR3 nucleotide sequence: TGTGCCAGCAGCTTGAACGGAAATCAGCCCCAGCATTTT.

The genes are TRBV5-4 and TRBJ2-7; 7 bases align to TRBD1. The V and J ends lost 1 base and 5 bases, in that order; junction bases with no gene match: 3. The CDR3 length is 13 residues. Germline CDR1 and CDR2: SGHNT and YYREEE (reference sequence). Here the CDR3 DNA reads TGTGCCAGCAGCTTGAAGGGGGCGAACGAGCAGTACTTC. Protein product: CASSLKGANEQYF.

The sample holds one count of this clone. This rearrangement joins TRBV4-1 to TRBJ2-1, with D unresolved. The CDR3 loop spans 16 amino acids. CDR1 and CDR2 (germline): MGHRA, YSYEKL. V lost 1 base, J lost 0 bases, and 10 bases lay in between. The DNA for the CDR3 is TGCGCCAGCAGCCAAGTTGCTAAGGCCTCCTACAATGAGCAGTTCTTC. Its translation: CASSQVAKASYNEQFF.

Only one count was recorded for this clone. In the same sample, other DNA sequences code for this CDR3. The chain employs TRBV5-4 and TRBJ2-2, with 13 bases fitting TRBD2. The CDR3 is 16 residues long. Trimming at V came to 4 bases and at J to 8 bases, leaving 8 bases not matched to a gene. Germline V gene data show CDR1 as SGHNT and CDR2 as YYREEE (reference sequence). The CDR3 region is CASSRTSGSATGELFF. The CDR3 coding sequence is TGTGCCAGCAGCAGGACTAGCGGGAGTGCCACTGGGGAGCTGTTTTTT.

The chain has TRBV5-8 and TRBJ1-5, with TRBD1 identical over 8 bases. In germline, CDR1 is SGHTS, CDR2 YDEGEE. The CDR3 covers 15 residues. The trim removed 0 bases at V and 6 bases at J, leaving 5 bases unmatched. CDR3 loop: CASSLAETGVQPQHF. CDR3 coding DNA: TGTGCCAGCAGCTTGGCCGAGACAGGGGTTCAGCCCCAGCATTTT. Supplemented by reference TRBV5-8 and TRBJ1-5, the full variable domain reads EAGVTQSPTHLIKTRGQQATLRCSPISGHTSVYWYQQALGLGLQFLLWYDEGEERNRGNFPPRFSGRQFPNYSSELNVNALELEDSALYLCASSLAETGVQPQHFGDGTRLSIL.

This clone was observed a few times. This CDR3 is CASSYRGASTDTQYF. Written as DNA, the CDR3 is TGTGCCAGCAGTTACAGGGGAGCTAGCACAGATACGCAGTATTTT. V gene TRBV6-5 combines with J gene TRBJ2-3; D tentatively reads TRBD1 or TRBD2 (5 bases each). V lost 2 bases and J lost 0, with 9 bases in between. The CDR3 is made up of 15 amino acids. Per the germline V gene, CDR1 is MNHEY and CDR2 is SVGAGI.

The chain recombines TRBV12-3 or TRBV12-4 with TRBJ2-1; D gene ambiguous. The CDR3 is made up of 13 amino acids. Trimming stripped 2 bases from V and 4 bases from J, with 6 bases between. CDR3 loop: CASSLNGYNEQFF. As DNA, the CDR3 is TGTGCCAGCAGTTTAAACGGATACAATGAGCAGTTCTTC.

The CDR3 sequence: CASSVDTGGEQYF. CDR3 nucleotides: TGTGCCAGCAGCGTAGACACGGGTGGCGAGCAGTACTTC. The chain links TRBV7-2 to TRBJ2-7; D call uncertain. CDR3 length: 13 amino acids. Germline lookup yields CDR1 SGHTA and CDR2 FQGNSA. The V end lost 5 bases, the J end lost 6 bases, and 14 bases lay between the germline ends.

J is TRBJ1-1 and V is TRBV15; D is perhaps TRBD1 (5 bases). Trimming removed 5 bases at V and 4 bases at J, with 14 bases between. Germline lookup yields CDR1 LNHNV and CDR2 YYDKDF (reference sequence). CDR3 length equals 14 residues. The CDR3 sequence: CATSWIGGGTEAFF. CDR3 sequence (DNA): TGTGCCACCAGCTGGATCGGGGGAGGCACTGAAGCTTTCTTT.

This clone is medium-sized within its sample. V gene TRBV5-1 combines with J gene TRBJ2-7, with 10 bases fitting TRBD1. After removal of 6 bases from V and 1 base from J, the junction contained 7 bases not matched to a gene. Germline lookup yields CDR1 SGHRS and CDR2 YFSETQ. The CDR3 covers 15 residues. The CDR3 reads CASNPGQGISYEQYF. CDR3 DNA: TGCGCCAGCAATCCGGGACAGGGGATTTCCTACGAGCAGTACTTC.

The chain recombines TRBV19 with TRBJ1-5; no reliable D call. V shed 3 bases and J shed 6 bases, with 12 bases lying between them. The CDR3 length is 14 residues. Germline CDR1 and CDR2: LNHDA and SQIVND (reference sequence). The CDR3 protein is CASSMRPTGQPQHF. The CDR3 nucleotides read TGTGCCAGTAGTATGCGGCCTACCGGTCAGCCCCAGCATTTT.

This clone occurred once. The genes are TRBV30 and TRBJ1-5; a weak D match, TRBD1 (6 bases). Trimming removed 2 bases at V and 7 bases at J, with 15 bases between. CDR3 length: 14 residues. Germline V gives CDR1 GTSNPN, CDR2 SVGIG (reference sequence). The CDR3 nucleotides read TGTGCCTGGAGTCCCACCAGGGGTAGCCAGCCCCAGCATTTT. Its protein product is CAWSPTRGSQPQHF.

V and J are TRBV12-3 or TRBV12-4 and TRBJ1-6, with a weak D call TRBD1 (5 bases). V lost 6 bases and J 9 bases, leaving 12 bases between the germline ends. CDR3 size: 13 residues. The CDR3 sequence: CASSLTGGSPLHF. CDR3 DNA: TGTGCCAGCAGCCTAACTGGGGGTTCACCCCTCCACTTT.

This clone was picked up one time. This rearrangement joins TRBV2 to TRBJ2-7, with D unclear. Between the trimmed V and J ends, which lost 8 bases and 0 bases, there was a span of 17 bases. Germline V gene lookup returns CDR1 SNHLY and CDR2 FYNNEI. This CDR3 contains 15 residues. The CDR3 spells CASPGIDTFSYEQYF. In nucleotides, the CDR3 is TGTGCCAGCCCCGGTATAGACACTTTCTCCTACGAGCAGTACTTC.

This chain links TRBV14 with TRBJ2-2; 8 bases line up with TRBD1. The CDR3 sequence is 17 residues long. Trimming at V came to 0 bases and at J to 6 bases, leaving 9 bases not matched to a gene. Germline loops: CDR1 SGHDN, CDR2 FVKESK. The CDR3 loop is CASSQDLTYRGAGELFF. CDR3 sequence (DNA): TGTGCCAGCAGCCAAGATTTGACTTACAGGGGGGCCGGGGAGCTGTTTTTT.

CDR3 sequence: CASSLPGPGQETQYF. CDR3 DNA sequence: TGTGCCAGCAGCCTACCGGGACCCGGGCAAGAGACCCAGTACTTC. The chain has TRBV7-2 and TRBJ2-5; D may be TRBD1 or TRBD2 (5 bases each). The CDR3 has 15 residues. The V end lost 5 bases, the J end lost 2 bases, and 15 bases lay between the germline ends. The germline CDR1 and CDR2 sequences are SGHTA and FQGNSA.

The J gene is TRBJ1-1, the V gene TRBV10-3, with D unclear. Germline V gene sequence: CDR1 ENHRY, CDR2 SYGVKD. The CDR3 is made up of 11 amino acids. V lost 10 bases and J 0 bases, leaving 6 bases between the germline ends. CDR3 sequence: CATLVNTEAFF. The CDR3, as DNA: TGTGCCACCCTGGTGAACACTGAAGCTTTCTTT.